Only one count was recorded for the clone carrying this T cell receptor beta chain. Antigen specificity is unknown. Germline V lookup: CDR1 MDHEN, CDR2 SYDVKM. This CDR3 has 19 residues. Germline trimming cut 5 bases from V and 4 bases from J; bases unmatched to any gene: 19. The data belong to a study of CD8+ T cells in alopecia areata. Whole-study findings and limits: Normal skin's resident alphabeta T cells are also sequenced in scalp samples.

In each case, RNA was isolated and then reverse transcribed into cDNA as the sequencing template. Clones were read by immunoSEQ multiplex PCR, and TCRdb kept only the in-frame ones, dropping some. The sample lists hundreds of thousands of clones; under 70% were seen once. This sequence originates from a human donor with alopecia areata. The sample consisted of CD4+ T cells sorted from blood, taken at week 0. The chain has TRBV28 and TRBJ2-7, with TRBD1 identical over 11 bases. The CDR3 sequence: CASSTDELPRDRGRYEQYF. The DNA for the CDR3 is TGTGCCAGCAGTACGGACGAACTTCCCCGGGACAGGGGGAGGTACGAGCAGTACTTC.